This T cell receptor (beta chain) was captured by sequencing in a study of blood T cell repertoires in COVID-19. Study context: COVID-19 samples from acute and convalescent phases originated in the United States, Italy and Spain. PBMCs, B-cell-depleted T cells, or T cells provided the cDNA or gDNA that made up the material.

The germline V gene has CDR1 SEHNR and CDR2 FQNEAQ (reference sequence). The CDR3 has 14 amino acids. The ends lost 5 bases at V and 4 bases at J; junction bases unmatched: 4. This clone was picked up a small number of times. Generated by immunoSEQ multiplex PCR, the TCRdb table keeps only in-frame clones and is missing some. The table includes 200,000 to 250,000 clones, 65% to 90% detected once. The receptor was derived from a woman between 70 and 85 years old with COVID-19, enrolled during active disease. The material sequenced was peripheral blood. The V and J genes are TRBV7-9 and TRBJ2-1; 8 bases line up with TRBD2. Written as DNA, the CDR3 is TGTGCCAGCAGCGCCAGCGGGAGTTACAATGAGCAGTTCTTC. Its protein product is CASSASGSYNEQFF.